This T cell receptor beta chain is from a study of human T cells and chemical hapten exposure. TCRdb itself ran the RACE reads through MiXCR, one entry per CDR3 protein. Altogether about 35,000 distinct CDR3 sequences are present, 5.5% to 8% being singletons, with the ten largest covering roughly 9.5%. As to time point: patch test 1, 2 weeks after DPC sensitization. Documented treatment: therapeutic diphenylcyclopropenone sensitization with weekly scalp DPC. Blood, whole and unfractionated, served as the source for total RNA extraction. Trimming removed 9 bases at V and 3 bases at J, with 11 bases between. The CDR3 length is 12 residues.

The chain recombines TRBV12-3 or TRBV12-4 with TRBJ1-1; D not certain. The sequence came from a woman aged 30 to 39 with alopecia areata. Some clones in this sample may be carry-over from other donors' samples. The input for sequencing was whole blood, taken in connection with sensitization to the hapten diphenylcyclopropenone (DPC). CDR3 sequence reads: CASYQGHTEAFF. The CDR3 DNA is TGTGCCAGTTACCAAGGGCACACTGAAGCTTTCTTT.